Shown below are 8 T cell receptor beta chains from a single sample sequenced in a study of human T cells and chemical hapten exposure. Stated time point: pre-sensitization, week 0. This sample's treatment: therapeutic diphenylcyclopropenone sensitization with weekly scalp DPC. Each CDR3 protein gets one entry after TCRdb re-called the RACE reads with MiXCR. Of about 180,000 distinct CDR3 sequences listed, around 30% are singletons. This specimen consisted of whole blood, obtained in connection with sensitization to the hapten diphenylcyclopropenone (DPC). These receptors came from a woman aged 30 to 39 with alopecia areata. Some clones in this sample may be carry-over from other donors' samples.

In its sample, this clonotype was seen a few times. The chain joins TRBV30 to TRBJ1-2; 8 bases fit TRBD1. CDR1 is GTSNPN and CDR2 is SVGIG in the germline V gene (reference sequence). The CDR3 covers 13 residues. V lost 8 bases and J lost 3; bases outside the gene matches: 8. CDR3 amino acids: CAQRKTGDYGYTF. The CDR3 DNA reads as TGTGCCCAACGTAAGACAGGGGACTATGGCTACACCTTC.

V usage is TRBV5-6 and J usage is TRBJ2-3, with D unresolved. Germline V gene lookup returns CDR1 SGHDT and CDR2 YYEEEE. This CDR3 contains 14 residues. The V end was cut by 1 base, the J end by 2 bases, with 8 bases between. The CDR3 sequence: CASSLLPLTDTQYF. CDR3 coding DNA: TGTGCCAGCAGCTTGCTGCCCCTCACAGATACGCAGTATTTT.

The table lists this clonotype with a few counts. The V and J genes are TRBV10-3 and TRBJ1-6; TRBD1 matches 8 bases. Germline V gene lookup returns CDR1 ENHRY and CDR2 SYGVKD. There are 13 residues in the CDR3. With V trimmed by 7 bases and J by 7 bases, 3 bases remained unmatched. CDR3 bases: TGTGCCATCACCAGACAGGGGAATTCACCCCTCCACTTT. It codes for CAITRQGNSPLHF.

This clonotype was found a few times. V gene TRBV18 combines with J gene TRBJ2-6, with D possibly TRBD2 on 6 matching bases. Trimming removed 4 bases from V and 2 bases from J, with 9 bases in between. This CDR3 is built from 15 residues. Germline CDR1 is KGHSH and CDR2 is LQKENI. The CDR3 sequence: CASSQGEAGANVLTF. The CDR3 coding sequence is TGTGCCAGCTCACAAGGGGAGGCTGGGGCCAACGTCCTGACTTTC.

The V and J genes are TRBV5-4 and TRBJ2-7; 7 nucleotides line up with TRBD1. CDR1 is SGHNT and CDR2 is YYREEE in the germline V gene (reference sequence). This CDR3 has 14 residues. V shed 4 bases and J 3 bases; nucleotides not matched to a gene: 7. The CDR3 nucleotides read TGTGCCAGCAGCCGCCGGGACAGCCACTACGAGCAGTACTTC. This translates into CASSRRDSHYEQYF.

The CDR3 sequence: CASSPRPTDTQYF. DNA of the CDR3: TGTGCCAGCAGCCCGCGACCCACAGATACGCAGTATTTT. V and J are TRBV27 and TRBJ2-3, with unresolved D. The germline CDR1 and CDR2 sequences are MNHEY and SMNVEV (reference sequence). V lost 6 bases and J 2 bases, leaving 9 bases between the germline ends. CDR3 size: 13 residues.

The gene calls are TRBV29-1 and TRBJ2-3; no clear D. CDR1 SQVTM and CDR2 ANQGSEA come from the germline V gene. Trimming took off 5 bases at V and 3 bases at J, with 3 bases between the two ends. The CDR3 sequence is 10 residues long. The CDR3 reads CSVWTDTQYF. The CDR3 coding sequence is TGCAGCGTTTGGACAGATACGCAGTATTTT.

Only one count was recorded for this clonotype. CDR3 DNA sequence: TGCAGCGCTGGACAGGGTCTTTTTAGGTCGGCTGAAGCTTTCTTT. Amino acid sequence: CSAGQGLFRSAEAFF. The genes are TRBV29-1 and TRBJ1-1; 8 nucleotides line up with TRBD1. Trimming removed 7 bases from V and 6 bases from J; junction bases left unmatched: 16. The CDR3 sequence is 15 residues long. Germline CDR1 is SQVTM and CDR2 is ANQGSEA.